The 32 T cell receptor beta chains presented below share a single source sample, sequenced in a study of T cell responses to AZD1222 COVID-19 vaccine. Some clones are missing from TCRdb's copy, which holds only in-frame ones; the method was immunoSEQ multiplex PCR. The data hold 200,000 or so clones, with 85% to 95% observed a single time. Sequences were derived from peripheral blood, sampled 28 days after the second AZD1222 dose. The receptors were sampled from an adult who received the AZD1222 COVID-19 vaccine.

There are a few counts of this clone. The V gene is TRBV9, the J gene TRBJ1-6; D remains unclear. The CDR3 has 13 residues. V lost 1 base, J lost 8 bases, and 7 bases lay in between. Germline V CDR1 and CDR2: SGDLS, YYNGEE. This CDR3 is CASSVTNYSPLHF. The CDR3 nucleotides read TGTGCCAGCAGCGTAACTAACTATTCACCCCTCCACTTT. Looking up the rest from reference TRBV9 and TRBJ1-6 gives the full variable domain: DSGVTQTPKHLITATGQRVTLRCSPRSGDLSVYWYQQSLDQGLQFLIQYYNGEERAKGNILERFSAQQFPDLHSELNLSSLELGDSALYFCASSVTNYSPLHFGNGTRLTVT.

The rearrangement links TRBV28 to TRBJ2-6; 7 bases are a match to TRBD1. With V trimmed by 5 bases and J by 0 bases, 7 bases remained unmatched. Germline V gene sequence: CDR1 MDHEN, CDR2 SYDVKM. The CDR3 sequence is 17 residues long. As DNA, the CDR3 is TGTGCCAGCAGTGCCACGACAGGGAACTCTGGGGCCAACGTCCTGACTTTC. Translation: CASSATTGNSGANVLTF.

A few counts support this clone. CDR3 residues: CASSQGGAGGELFF. The CDR3 coding sequence is TGTGCCAGCAGCCAAGGGGGGGCCGGCGGGGAGCTGTTTTTT. The chain uses TRBV3-1 (or the pseudogene TRBV3-2) and TRBJ2-2; D tentatively fits TRBD1 or TRBD2 (6 bases each). The CDR3 totals 14 residues. Per the germline V gene, CDR1 is LGHDT and CDR2 is YNNKEL (reference sequence). Trimming took 1 base from V and 7 from J, leaving 10 bases between them.

V gene TRBV9 combines with J gene TRBJ2-7; possibly TRBD2 for D (6 bases). The CDR3 spans 15 residues. Per the germline V gene, CDR1 is SGDLS and CDR2 is YYNGEE. With 3 bases removed from V and 6 bases from J, the gap between germline ends came to 19 bases. Here the CDR3 reads CASSGTGTSSREQYF. CDR3 DNA: TGTGCCAGCAGCGGGACCGGGACTTCTTCTCGCGAGCAGTACTTC.

The chain carries TRBV6-5 and TRBJ1-2; D is possibly TRBD1 (6 bases). V gave up 6 bases and J gave up 4 bases, with 15 bases separating them. Germline values: CDR1 MNHEY, CDR2 SVGAGI. The CDR3 totals 14 residues. The CDR3 coding sequence is TGTGCCAGCAGGGGCGGGGGCAGCCGCTATGGCTACACCTTC. The encoded protein is CASRGGGSRYGYTF.

The chain links TRBV15 to TRBJ1-5; D not certain. The germline CDR1 and CDR2 sequences are LNHNV and YYDKDF (reference sequence). The CDR3 extends over 14 amino acids. Trimming removed 3 bases from V and 1 base from J, with 7 bases in between. In DNA, the CDR3 is TGTGCCACCAGCAGGACCTTAAGCAATCAGCCCCAGCATTTT. This gives the protein CATSRTLSNQPQHF.

This chain links TRBV30 with TRBJ1-3, with D unclear. The CDR3 runs to 12 residues. Trimming shortened V by 2 bases and J by 2 bases, and 4 bases separated the two germline ends. Germline assignment: CDR1 GTSNPN and CDR2 SVGIG (reference sequence). The chain's CDR3 is CAWSPAGNTIYF. DNA of the CDR3: TGTGCCTGGAGTCCCGCTGGAAACACCATATATTTT.

CDR3 in DNA: TGCGCCAGCAGCCAAAACCGGGACTACAATCAGCCCCAGCATTTT. Its protein product is CASSQNRDYNQPQHF. The V and J genes are TRBV4-3 and TRBJ1-5; weak D call: TRBD1 (5 bases). The CDR3 covers 15 residues. V dropped 2 bases and J dropped 3 bases, with 11 bases sitting between them. CDR1 and CDR2 from the germline V gene are LGHNA and YSLEER.

This sequence joins TRBV6-5 and TRBJ1-2, with 7 positions matching TRBD1. Germline CDR1 is MNHEY and CDR2 is SVGAGI. CDR3 length: 15 amino acids. Trimming cost V 2 bases and J 4 bases; bases outside gene matches: 7. The CDR3 loop reads CASSYPQGGLYGYTF. CDR3 DNA: TGTGCCAGCAGTTACCCTCAGGGGGGCCTCTATGGCTACACCTTC.

The V and J genes are TRBV30 and TRBJ2-1; TRBD2 matches 9 bases. The CDR3 is 14 amino acids. Per the germline V gene, CDR1 is GTSNPN and CDR2 is SVGIG (reference sequence). The junction had 5 bases not matched to a gene; V was cut back by 3 bases and J by 5 bases. In DNA form, the CDR3 reads TGTGCCTGGAGCCCGGGACTAGCCCACAATGAGCAGTTCTTC. This sequence encodes CAWSPGLAHNEQFF.

V usage is TRBV28 and J usage is TRBJ1-4; the D is unclear. The V gene lost 7 bases and the J gene lost 8 bases, with 14 bases spanning the gap. In germline, CDR1 is MDHEN, CDR2 SYDVKM. This CDR3 has 13 amino acids. The DNA of the CDR3 is TGTGCCAGCACTGGACCCGTCCCGGAAAAACTGTTTTTT. Protein sequence: CASTGPVPEKLFF.

This rearrangement joins TRBV6-6 to TRBJ2-5, with D unresolved. V was shortened by 5 bases and J by 5 bases, with 12 bases between the two germline ends. Germline V lookup: CDR1 MNHNY, CDR2 SVGAGI (reference sequence). The CDR3 runs to 13 residues. CDR3 loop: CASSGTLGETQYF. The CDR3 nucleotides read TGTGCCAGCAGTGGAACCTTGGGGGAGACCCAGTACTTC.

The chain carries TRBV27 and TRBJ1-1; D not resolved. Trimming stripped 1 base from V and 6 bases from J, with 9 bases between. The CDR3 covers 13 residues. Germline V gene lookup returns CDR1 MNHEY and CDR2 SMNVEV (reference sequence). The DNA for the CDR3 is TGTGCCAGCAGTTTATGGAAGGGCGCTGAAGCTTTCTTT. Translated: CASSLWKGAEAFF.

The chain combines TRBV11-3 with TRBJ2-2, with 10 bases identical to TRBD2. Germline lookup yields CDR1 SGHNT and CDR2 YENEEA. J was trimmed by 1 base and V by 2 bases; bases with no gene match: 7. The CDR3 covers 18 residues. The CDR3: CASSLFLAGDGNTGELFF. The CDR3 DNA sequence: TGTGCCAGCAGCTTATTTCTAGCGGGGGACGGGAACACCGGGGAGCTGTTTTTT. The full variable domain, with the rest looked up from reference TRBV11-3 and TRBJ2-2, is EAGVVQSPRYKIIEKKQPVAFWCNPISGHNTLYWYLQNLGQGPELLIRYENEEAVDDSQLPKDRFSAERLKGVDSTLKIQPAELGDSAVYLCASSLFLAGDGNTGELFFGEGSRLTVL.

This clone appeared once. The V call is TRBV2, the J call TRBJ2-2, with D perhaps TRBD1 (6 bases). CDR1 and CDR2 from the germline V gene are SNHLY and FYNNEI. Trimming cost V 7 bases and J 3 bases, with 15 bases left between them. The CDR3 is 15 amino acids. The CDR3 sequence: CASIRLAGDTGELFF. In nucleotides, the CDR3 is TGTGCCAGCATTCGCCTGGCAGGGGACACCGGGGAGCTGTTTTTT.

The V gene is TRBV27, the J gene TRBJ1-2; TRBD1 matches at 7 bases. Trimming cost V 5 bases and J 5 bases; bases outside gene matches: 11. This CDR3 is 15 amino acids long. Germline-derived CDR1 and CDR2 are MNHEY and SMNVEV (reference sequence). CDR3: CASSPQQTGRYGYTF. The DNA of the CDR3 is TGTGCCAGCAGTCCCCAACAGACAGGGAGGTATGGCTACACCTTC.

The chain has TRBV7-9 and TRBJ2-6; 10 positions agree with TRBD1. Looked up from germline, CDR1 is SEHNR and CDR2 is FQNEAQ (reference sequence). V lost 5 bases and J lost 4; bases outside the gene matches: 11. The CDR3 has 18 residues. CDR3 residues: CASSITGQGSAGANVLTF. CDR3 bases: TGTGCCAGCAGCATTACGGGACAGGGGTCTGCCGGGGCCAACGTCCTGACTTTC.

This sequence joins TRBV6-4 and TRBJ1-1; no definite D call. The CDR3 extends over 12 amino acids. The V end lost 5 bases, the J end lost 4 bases, and 8 bases lay between the germline ends. Germline CDR1 is MRHNA and CDR2 is SNTAGT. The CDR3 bases are TGTGCCAGCAGTAAGGTGCCCACTGAAGCTTTCTTT. It translates to CASSKVPTEAFF.

This clone turned up a few times. V usage is TRBV4-3 and J usage is TRBJ2-2; a possible D gene is TRBD1 (5 bases). From germline, CDR1 is LGHNA and CDR2 YSLEER. This CDR3 comprises 15 residues. Between the trimmed V and J ends, which lost 1 base and 6 bases, there was a span of 12 bases. The CDR3 sequence is CASSQGTGPSGELFF. In DNA, the CDR3 is TGCGCCAGCAGCCAAGGCACAGGTCCCTCCGGGGAGCTGTTTTTT.

The rearrangement uses TRBV2 and TRBJ1-6; no reliable D call. The CDR3 sequence is 16 residues long. Germline V gene sequence: CDR1 SNHLY, CDR2 FYNNEI. V lost 8 bases and J lost 1, with 15 bases in between. The CDR3 sequence: CASGRLRDSYNSPLHF. The CDR3 region has the DNA TGTGCCAGCGGACGTCTACGGGATTCCTATAATTCACCCCTCCACTTT.

The chain recombines TRBV4-2 with TRBJ1-2, with 11 bases lining up with TRBD1. V shed 4 bases, J shed 3 bases, and the junction held 7 bases outside the gene matches. There are 16 residues in the CDR3. Germline values: CDR1 LGHNA, CDR2 YNFKEQ. For the CDR3, the DNA is TGTGCCAGCAGCCGGAAGGGACAGGGGGTTCACTATGGCTACACCTTC. Protein product: CASSRKGQGVHYGYTF.

The chain carries TRBV28 and TRBJ1-1; 7 bases are a match to TRBD1. Germline trimming cut 5 bases from V and 1 base from J; bases unmatched to any gene: 7. The germline gives CDR1 MDHEN, CDR2 SYDVKM. The CDR3 extends over 15 amino acids. The CDR3 DNA is TGTGCCAGCAGTACCCACCGGGACAGGAACACTGAAGCTTTCTTT. Translated: CASSTHRDRNTEAFF.

The chain combines TRBV5-4 with TRBJ1-1; TRBD1 might be the D (5 bases). V lost 4 bases, J lost 4 bases, and 11 bases lay in between. This CDR3 contains 13 residues. The germline V gene has CDR1 SGHNT and CDR2 YYREEE (reference sequence). The CDR3 reads CASSPGGGTEAFF. The CDR3 nucleotides are TGTGCCAGCAGCCCGGGGGGGGGCACTGAAGCTTTCTTT.

This clone was observed a single time. The chain combines TRBV27 with TRBJ2-7; 7 bases match TRBD1. CDR3 size: 14 residues. Germline CDR1 reads MNHEY; CDR2 reads SMNVEV (reference sequence). V was clipped by 1 base and J by 5 bases; unmatched bases: 5. Written as DNA, the CDR3 is TGTGCCAGCAGTTTATGGCAGGGGGACAACGAGCAGTACTTC. Translated: CASSLWQGDNEQYF.

In this sample, this clone turned up once. The chain links TRBV12-3 or TRBV12-4 to TRBJ1-5; D may be TRBD1 (5 bases). V was shortened by 8 bases and J by 7 bases, with 12 bases between the two germline ends. This CDR3 region has 12 residues. The CDR3 protein is CASRLGGQPQHF. DNA of the CDR3: TGTGCCAGCCGCCTTGGGGGACAGCCCCAGCATTTT.

The J gene is TRBJ1-2, the V gene TRBV29-1; 7 nucleotides match TRBD1. The CDR3 has 12 amino acids. In germline, CDR1 is SQVTM, CDR2 ANQGSEA. The junction had 4 bases not matched to a gene; V was cut back by 5 bases and J by 4 bases. The CDR3 DNA reads as TGCAGCGTTACGACAGGGAGCTATGGCTACACCTTC. Protein: CSVTTGSYGYTF.

Comments on this clone: A read error may produce the germline difference seen at one junction end. The chain links TRBV12-3 or TRBV12-4 to TRBJ1-2; D not resolved. The CDR3 sequence is 11 residues long. CDR3 region: CASSLGAAFFF. The CDR3 nucleotides are TGTGCCAGCAGTTTAGGTGCAGCATTCTTCTTC.

This CDR3 reads CASDRGAGNTIYF. The DNA for the CDR3 is TGTGCCAGTGACAGGGGCGCTGGAAACACCATATATTTT. The chain joins TRBV28 to TRBJ1-3, with 8 bases that match TRBD1. The CDR3 loop spans 13 amino acids. Losses at the gene ends were 9 bases for V and 2 bases for J; bases not matched to a gene: 3. Germline loops: CDR1 MDHEN, CDR2 SYDVKM.

The CDR3 nucleotides read TGTGCCAGCAGCCCCGGGATACCTAATTCACCCCTCCACTTT. It yields the protein CASSPGIPNSPLHF. This chain links TRBV14 with TRBJ1-6; D not resolved. V was shortened by 4 bases and J by 6 bases, with 10 bases between the two germline ends. This CDR3 comprises 14 residues. Germline values: CDR1 SGHDN, CDR2 FVKESK.

The chain is built from TRBV2 and TRBJ1-2; 7 positions agree with TRBD1. Per germline, CDR1 SNHLY and CDR2 FYNNEI. The CDR3 sequence is 14 residues long. The V and J ends lost 5 bases and 4 bases, in that order; junction bases with no gene match: 7. CDR3 amino acids: CASSSTGAGYGYTF. The CDR3 region has the DNA TGTGCCAGCAGTTCAACAGGGGCGGGCTATGGCTACACCTTC.

The rearrangement links TRBV9 to TRBJ1-1; TRBD1 might be the D (5 bases). CDR3 length equals 12 residues. The V end lost 3 bases, the J end lost 6 bases, and 9 bases lay between the germline ends. Germline lookup yields CDR1 SGDLS and CDR2 YYNGEE. As DNA, the CDR3 is TGTGCCAGCAGCGAGGGGTCTCCTGAAGCTTTCTTT. Amino acid sequence: CASSEGSPEAFF.

This clone came up once. The V and J genes are TRBV28 and TRBJ1-5; D is undetermined. The V gene lost 7 bases and the J gene lost 3 bases, with 16 bases spanning the gap. Germline CDR1 MDHEN, CDR2 SYDVKM. CDR3 size: 15 residues. As DNA, the CDR3 is TGTGCCAGCAACCCCCGGGCTGCTACCAATCAGCCCCAGCATTTT. Protein sequence: CASNPRAATNQPQHF.